This T cell receptor beta chain was captured in a study of shared clonotypes between healthy human individuals (dated by TCRdb to about 2020). Broadly, across the study: The cohort included three men and a couple of women between 18 and 49 years of age. To estimate repertoire size and how much clonotype sharing occurs between individuals, the study deeply sequenced the blood TCR repertoires of several healthy adults. Different laboratories and diverse techniques were used to prepare libraries and sequence TCR repertoires, to increase sequencing depth and limit assay-specific biases. Leukapheresis yielded between about 0.94 and 8.9 billion PBMCs per donor. Overall study results and their limits: Because the study included a small number of donors, the genetic and exposure-history diversity represented was limited. Pairwise subsampling led to the expectation that sequencing depth would affect the degree of clonotype sharing among donors. Sampling was restricted to blood, and TCR repertoires in tissue are likely to differ from TCR repertoires in blood.

Including the terminal cysteine and phenylalanine, the CDR3 comprises 16 residues. The read is trimmed to its CDR3 DNA, 48 bases read in frame from base 1. CDR1 and CDR2 are read off the germline V gene as SNHLY and FYNNEI. V ends up 0 bases short and J 3 bases short, with an unmatched junction base count of 4. Points on this clone: Its antigen remains unidentified. It has no much larger one-base neighbor in the sample; base qualities were not kept.

Healthy HIV-negative adults with no recently reported acute infections or vaccinations were included as donors. Every donor was a Caucasian adult living in Nashville, Tennessee, USA. For unsorted samples, 85 million to 100 million PBMCs were counted, and genomic DNA was extracted using the QIAamp DNA Blood Mini kit. Blood was collected by leukapheresis, and PBMCs were isolated by Ficoll-Histopaque density gradient centrifugation and then cryopreserved in liquid nitrogen vapor phase. TCR CDR3 regions were amplified from genomic DNA by multiplex PCR using the deep immunoSEQ assay. For each cell subset, the extracted genomic DNA was distributed evenly across all wells of several immunoSEQ 96-well plates, and each plate served as one replicate. For unsorted PBMC, each replicate PCR was loaded with about 270 ng genomic DNA, equivalent to about 30,000 T cell genomes. Ten immunoSEQ deep assay plates were used to sequence unsorted PBMC genomic DNA. Purified libraries were measured with a Qubit 3.0 fluorometer, size-checked on a Bioanalyzer 2100, and measured again with the KAPA Library Quantification kit. Each immunoSEQ 96-well plate was sequenced on its own single-read 150-cycle Illumina NextSeq 550 flow cell. Per the authors' processing: Because the immunoSEQ output included only junctional sequences and no quality scores, the filtering could not be the same as the filtering used for full-length reads. To assign V/J genes and CDR3, sequences were annotated against IMGT germline references using PyIR, a Python wrapper for IgBLAST v1.9. Reads were removed for weak V/J assignments (E-value above 1e-6), missing CDR3, stop codons, out-of-frame junctions, or ambiguous translated residues. V3J clonotypes were defined as sequences sharing an identical inferred V gene, J gene, and CDR3 amino acid sequence. Percentage overlap between repertoires was calculated by dividing the number of shared unique clonotypes by the size of the smaller repertoire. Repertoire richness was assessed with RTK rarefaction, the Chao1 estimator, and Recon v2.1 estimates of unobserved clonotypes. In TCRdb, the immuneACCESS table is reduced to in-frame sequences with V and J assigned. These tables do not hold every clone; where another copy was compared, an unresolved V gene accounts for under half, and the others remain unexplained. Clone size and the V and J calls come from that table; the DNA yielded D and trimming. The sample table contains around 500,000 clones; only one count was recorded for around four fifths of them. Clones ranked in the top ten supply around 13% of the sample.

The sequencing input was PBMCs. The V and J segments used are TRBV2 and TRBJ2-3; TRBD2 aligns with 9 central bases. The TCR was taken from a middle-aged woman in good health. Some clones in this sample may be carry-over from other donors' samples. The CDR3 protein is CASSEAGTSMTDTQYF. The nucleotide sequence reads TGTGCCAGCAGTGAAGCCGGGACTAGCATGACAGATACGCAGTATTTT.